The present T cell receptor (beta chain) was sequenced within a study of identical twins (dated by TCRdb to the mid-2010s). Regarding the complete study: The study deep-sequenced TCR alpha and beta repertoires from monozygotic twins, unrelated adults of various ages and cord blood to test whether fetal clonotypes persist. Replicate twin experiments were performed at different times using different library preparation protocols to rule out contamination.

The V end loses 4 bases and the J end loses 2 bases, and a stretch of 14 bases separates them. The germline V gene gives CDR1 as SGDLS and CDR2 as YYNGEE. Reading from cysteine to phenylalanine, the CDR3 counts 15 amino acids. Only CDR3 DNA is held: 45 bases, read in frame from base 1. On the study overall, not on this receptor specifically: Zero-insertion analyses could be partly confounded by invariant T cells such as MAIT and iNKT, although diverse VJ usage argued against such confounding for most clonotypes. In beta out-of-frame sequences, excess twin sharing was weaker, because having fewer shared sequences lowered the signal-to-noise ratio. Because the same donors could not be followed over many years, the conclusions relied on cross-sectional statistical analysis. Compared with coincidental sharing between unrelated individuals, out-of-frame TCR alpha sequences shared between twins showed an excess of sequences with low generation probability. Fewer insertions were carried by abundant cord blood beta clonotypes, a similar but weaker trend appeared in young adult naive repertoires, and no such trend appeared in memory repertoires. Out-of-frame TCR alpha sharing in monozygotic twins was systematically underestimated by recombination models, whereas sharing between unrelated individuals was in agreement with the recombination models.

To prepare the library, 5' RACE was applied. The sequencer was an Illumina HiSeq 2000. A universal primer binding site was introduced by template switching, and a unique molecular identifier was present in the final cDNA, enabling accurate counting of TCR cDNA molecules. First-strand cDNA for TCR alpha and beta chains was synthesized from specific primers in the conserved constant-segment region. Each cDNA library was double barcoded, with a SMART-Mk sample barcode plus Illumina barcodes, to control for contamination. TruSeq adapter sequences along with Illumina sample barcodes were introduced in two successive PCR steps. TCR alpha and beta cDNA libraries were sequenced on the Illumina HiSeq platform with custom primers. The original methods were these. Raw reads were processed with MiGEC to extract unique molecular identifiers, and MiXCR was used to determine CDR3 positions. Recombination models were inferred per individual with the repgenHMM and IGoR tools using an EM algorithm. The tcR package in R was used for shared clonotype analysis, with sharing normalized by the product of cloneset sizes. To study raw recombination without the effects of thymic and clonal selection, out-of-frame nonproductive sequences were analyzed. Using fastp trimming at Q25 and MiXCR clonotype assembly, TCRdb reanalyzed the public sequencing data and kept in-frame beta chains. Every distinct CDR3 protein forms one entry, paired with its most common genes and DNA. Here the V and J calls rest on TCRdb's processing, not on the authors' analysis. The sample yields about 190,000 distinct CDR3 sequences; approximately 16% were counted once. The top ten clonotypes cover 35% to 45% of the sample.

This clonotype came up many times. Its antigen is currently not known. No base-level quality is on record; no much larger clone is a single base apart. Every donor was a healthy Caucasian. Three pairs of female monozygotic twins, all aged about 18 to 30 years, made up the twin cohort. Positive isolation kits from Invitrogen were used to isolate CD4+ and CD8+ T cell populations. This sample was shared with a second study, whose subject was T cells expressing NK-cell markers. The second paper further reports: TCR beta-chain repertoires were profiled in sorted CD3+CD56+NKG2C+, CD3+CD56+NKG2C- and CD3+CD56-NKG2C+ T-cell subsets from several donors. Among the eight sequenced donors, only one was HCMV-seronegative, while the other seven were HCMV-seropositive. To restrict sorting to alphabetaTCR-expressing T cells, an anti-gammadeltaTCR antibody was added in several experiments. In five to seven donors, the dominant CD3+CD56+NKG2C+ clonotypes were among the top 10 CD8+ clonotypes and accounted for about 1.0-7.0% of CD8+ T cells. Those dominant clonotypes were again the most abundant among CD3+CD56-NKG2C+ cells in a handful of donors, at about 25-60.1%. It remained unclear whether the expanded NKG2C-expressing T cell clones were specific for HCMV antigens. All eight donors whose samples were sequenced were randomly selected healthy volunteers, three of them men and five women. HCMV-specific IgG was detected in serum with a commercial ELISA kit to determine HCMV serostatus. MIGEC was used to demultiplex reads and group the reads by UMI, and MiTCR was used to assemble and quantify clonotypes. To remove erroneous sequences, TCR cDNA sequences were retained only when supported by two or more reads. Downstream repertoire analysis used the tcR package, and clonotypes were matched across fractions by CDR3 nucleotide sequence plus V segment. VDJmatch was used to annotate antigen specificity against VDJdb, with one amino acid substitution in CDR3 allowed.

Input material: CD8+ T cells sorted from blood. The receptor comes from a young woman in good health. The chain is encoded by TRBV9 joined to TRBJ2-3, and possibly TRBD2, on 6 matching bases. The CDR3 region: CASSLEGGSTDTQYF. The DNA sequence is as follows: TGTGCCAGCAGCCTAGAAGGAGGGTCCACAGATACGCAGTATTTT.